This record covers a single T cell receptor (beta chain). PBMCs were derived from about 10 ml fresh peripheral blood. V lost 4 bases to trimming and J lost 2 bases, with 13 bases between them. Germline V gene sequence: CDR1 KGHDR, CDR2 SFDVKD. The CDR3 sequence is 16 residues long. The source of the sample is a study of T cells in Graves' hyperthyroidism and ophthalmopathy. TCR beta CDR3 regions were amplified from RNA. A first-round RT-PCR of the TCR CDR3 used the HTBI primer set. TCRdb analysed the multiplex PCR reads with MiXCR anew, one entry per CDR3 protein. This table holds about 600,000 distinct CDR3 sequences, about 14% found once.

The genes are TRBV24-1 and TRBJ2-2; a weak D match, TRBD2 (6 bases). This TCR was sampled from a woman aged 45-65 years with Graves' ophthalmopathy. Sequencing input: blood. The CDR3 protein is CATSESGLINTGELFF. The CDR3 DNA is TGTGCCACCAGTGAGTCGGGACTTATAAACACCGGGGAGCTGTTTTTT.